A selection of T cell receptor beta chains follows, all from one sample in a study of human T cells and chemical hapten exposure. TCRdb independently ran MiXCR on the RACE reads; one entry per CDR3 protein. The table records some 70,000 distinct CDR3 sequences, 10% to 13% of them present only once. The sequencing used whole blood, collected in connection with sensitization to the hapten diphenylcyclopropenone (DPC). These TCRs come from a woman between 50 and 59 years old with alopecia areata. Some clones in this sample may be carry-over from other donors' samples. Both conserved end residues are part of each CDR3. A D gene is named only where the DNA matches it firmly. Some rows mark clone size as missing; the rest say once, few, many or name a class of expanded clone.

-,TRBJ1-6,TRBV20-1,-,CSARFQRDSPLHF,TGCAGTGCTAGGTTTCAGAGAGACTCACCCCTCCACTTT
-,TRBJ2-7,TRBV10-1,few,CASSPGGGYEQYF,TGCGCCAGCAGCCCAGGAGGCGGCTACGAGCAGTACTTC
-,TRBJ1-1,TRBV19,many,CASSIVESEAFF,TGTGCCAGTAGTATCGTAGAATCTGAAGCTTTCTTT
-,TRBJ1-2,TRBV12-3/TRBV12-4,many,CASTGSGDRHQNYGYTF,TGTGCCAGCACAGGGTCAGGTGACCGCCACCAAAACTATGGCTACACCTTC
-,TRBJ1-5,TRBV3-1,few,CASSPSAGQSNQPQHF,TGTGCCAGCAGCCCATCGGCGGGCCAGTCCAATCAGCCCCAGCATTTT
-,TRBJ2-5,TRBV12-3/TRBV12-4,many,CASRGWEPQETQYF,TGTGCCAGCAGGGGCTGGGAGCCCCAAGAGACCCAGTACTTC
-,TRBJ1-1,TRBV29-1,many,CSVEKQGIGTEAFF,TGCAGCGTTGAAAAGCAGGGGATTGGGACTGAAGCTTTCTTT
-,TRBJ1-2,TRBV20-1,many,CRAGGYRPNYGYTF,TGCAGGGCCGGGGGGTACAGGCCCAACTATGGCTACACCTTC
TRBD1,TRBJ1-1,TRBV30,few,CAWSIGGSAEAFF,TGTGCCTGGAGTATAGGGGGCTCAGCAGAAGCTTTCTTT
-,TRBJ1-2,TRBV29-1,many,CSVYQGNGYTF,TGCAGCGTTTATCAGGGAAATGGCTACACCTTC
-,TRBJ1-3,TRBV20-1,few,CSAEDISGNTIYF,TGCAGTGCTGAAGACATCTCTGGAAACACCATATATTTT
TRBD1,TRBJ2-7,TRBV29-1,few,CSGGQGVYEQYF,TGCAGCGGCGGACAGGGGGTATACGAGCAGTACTTC
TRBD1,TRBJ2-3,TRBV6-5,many,CASSYLPGGKTDTQYF,TGTGCCAGCAGTTATCTTCCAGGGGGCAAGACAGATACGCAGTATTTT
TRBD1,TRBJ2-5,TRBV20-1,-,CSARGTGYQETQYF,TGCAGTGCTAGAGGGACAGGGTACCAAGAGACCCAGTACTTC
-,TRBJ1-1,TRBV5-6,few,CASSLAQGPAFF,TGTGCCAGCAGCTTGGCCCAGGGCCCAGCTTTCTTT
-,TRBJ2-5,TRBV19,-,CASSMGRSETQYF,TGTGCCAGTAGTATGGGCCGAAGCGAGACCCAGTACTTC
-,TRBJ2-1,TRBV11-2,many,CASHRGITDNEQFF,TGTGCCAGCCATAGGGGGATTACTGACAATGAGCAGTTCTTC
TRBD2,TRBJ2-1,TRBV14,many,CATQRLAGYNEQFF,TGTGCCACCCAACGACTAGCGGGTTACAATGAGCAGTTCTTC
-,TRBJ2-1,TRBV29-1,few,CSVGPSNEQFF,TGCAGCGTTGGACCCAGCAATGAGCAGTTCTTC
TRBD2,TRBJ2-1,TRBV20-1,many,CSAETSGTDNEQFF,TGCAGTGCGGAGACTAGCGGGACTGACAATGAGCAGTTCTTC
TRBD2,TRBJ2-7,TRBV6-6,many,CASSFQISGTSFHEQYF,TGTGCCAGCAGTTTCCAAATCTCCGGGACTAGTTTCCACGAGCAGTACTTC
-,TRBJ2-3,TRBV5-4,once,CASSFTAYNTQYF,TGTGCCAGCAGCTTTACCGCATACAATACGCAGTATTTT
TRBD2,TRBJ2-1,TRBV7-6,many,CASSPQLSGRANNEQFF,TGTGCCAGCAGCCCCCAACTTAGCGGGAGGGCCAACAATGAGCAGTTCTTC
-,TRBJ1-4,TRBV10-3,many,CAISEGKQTRSPNEKLFF,TGTGCCATCAGTGAGGGTAAACAGACCCGATCTCCTAATGAAAAACTGTTTTTT
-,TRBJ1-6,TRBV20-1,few,CSASQYNSPLHF,TGCAGTGCTAGCCAGTATAATTCACCCCTCCACTTT
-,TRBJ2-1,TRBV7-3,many,CASSLSVGVAYNEQFF,TGTGCCAGCAGCTTAAGCGTCGGAGTAGCCTACAATGAGCAGTTCTTC
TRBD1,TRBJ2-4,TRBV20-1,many,CSAKPGTGQNIQYF,TGCAGTGCTAAACCCGGGACAGGGCAAAACATTCAGTACTTC
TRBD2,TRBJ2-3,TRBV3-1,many,CASSSDSGSAHTQYF,TGTGCCAGCAGCTCTGATAGCGGGAGTGCACATACGCAGTATTTT
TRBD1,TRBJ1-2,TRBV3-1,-,CASSRTGQGHGYTF,TGTGCCAGCAGCCGGACGGGACAGGGTCATGGCTACACCTTC
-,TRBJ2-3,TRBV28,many,CASSFNGIDTQYF,TGTGCCAGCAGTTTCAACGGGATCGATACGCAGTATTTT
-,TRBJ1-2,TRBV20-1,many,CSARDSRSYTF,TGCAGTGCTAGAGATTCTCGGAGCTACACCTTC
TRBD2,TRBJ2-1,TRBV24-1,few,CATSPTSGGDNEQFF,TGTGCCACCAGTCCGACTAGCGGGGGTGACAATGAGCAGTTCTTC
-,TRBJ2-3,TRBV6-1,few,CASSERGMVDTQYF,TGTGCCAGCAGTGAAAGGGGAATGGTAGATACGCAGTATTTT
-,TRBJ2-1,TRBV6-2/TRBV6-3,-,CASSPPSGPQFF,TGTGCCAGCAGTCCCCCCAGCGGCCCCCAGTTCTTC
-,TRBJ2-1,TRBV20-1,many,CSARDRAQAHNEQFF,TGCAGTGCTAGAGATAGGGCACAGGCCCACAATGAGCAGTTCTTC
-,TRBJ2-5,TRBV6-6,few,CASRGPGETQYF,TGTGCCAGCAGGGGACCGGGAGAGACCCAGTACTTC
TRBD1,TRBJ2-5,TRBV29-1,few,CSVVPGQGGETQYF,TGCAGCGTTGTCCCCGGACAGGGAGGAGAGACCCAGTACTTC
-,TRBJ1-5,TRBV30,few,CAWSVLPGVVRPQHF,TGTGCCTGGAGTGTACTACCAGGGGTGGTGAGGCCCCAGCATTTT
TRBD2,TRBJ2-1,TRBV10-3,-,CAIMREGNNEQFF,TGTGCCATCATGCGGGAGGGAAACAATGAGCAGTTCTTC
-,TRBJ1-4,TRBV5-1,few,CASSLPGINEKLFF,TGCGCCAGCAGCTTGCCAGGGATCAATGAAAAACTGTTTTTT
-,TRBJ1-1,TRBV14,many,CASSRDFSVTEAFF,TGTGCCAGCAGCCGGGATTTTAGTGTTACTGAAGCTTTCTTT
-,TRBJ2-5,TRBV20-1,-,CSARELGAYRETQYF,TGCAGTGCTAGAGAGTTGGGGGCCTACCGGGAGACCCAGTACTTC
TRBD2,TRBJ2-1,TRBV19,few,CASSITSGGRAYNEQFF,TGTGCCAGTAGTATTACGAGTGGCGGGAGAGCTTACAATGAGCAGTTCTTC
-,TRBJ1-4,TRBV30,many,CAWSSGTGYEKLFF,TGTGCCTGGTCCTCCGGGACGGGCTATGAAAAACTGTTTTTT
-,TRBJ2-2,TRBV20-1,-,CSAPLGVFTGELFF,TGCAGTGCCCCCCTAGGAGTATTTACCGGGGAGCTGTTTTTT
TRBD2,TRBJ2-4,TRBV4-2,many,CASSQRLAVAKNIQYF,TGTGCCAGCAGCCAAAGACTAGCGGTAGCCAAAAACATTCAGTACTTC
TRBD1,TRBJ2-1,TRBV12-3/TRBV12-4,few,CASSLDRAQRYNEQFF,TGTGCCAGCAGTCTGGACAGGGCCCAGCGGTACAATGAGCAGTTCTTC
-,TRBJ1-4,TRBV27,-,CASSLMGAATNEKLFF,TGTGCCAGCAGTTTGATGGGGGCTGCAACTAATGAAAAACTGTTTTTT
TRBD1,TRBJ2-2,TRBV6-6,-,CASSYSTGMSPGELFF,TGTGCCAGCAGTTACTCGACAGGGATGAGCCCCGGGGAGCTGTTTTTT
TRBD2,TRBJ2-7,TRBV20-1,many,CSARDFNPSGINEQYF,TGCAGTGCTAGAGATTTTAATCCTAGCGGGATCAACGAGCAGTACTTC
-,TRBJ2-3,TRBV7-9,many,CASSQDSISTDTQYF,TGTGCCAGCAGCCAGGACAGTATTAGCACAGATACGCAGTATTTT